The 7 T cell receptor beta chains given below trace back to one sample, sequenced in a study of CD8 T cells in Susac syndrome. RNA in amounts of roughly 0.5 to 1 ug was reverse transcribed with random hexamers. Via MiXCR, TCRdb re-called the immunoSEQ multiplex PCR reads, giving one row per CDR3 protein. This table has about 140,000 distinct CDR3 sequences, nearly 97% appearing once. Sequencing input: CD4+ T cells from PBMCs. These receptors all come from a human donor with Susac syndrome.

The gene calls are TRBV18 and TRBJ2-4, with D perhaps TRBD2 (5 bases). Germline V CDR1 and CDR2: KGHSH, LQKENI. V was clipped by 1 base and J by 6 bases, with 13 bases between them. This CDR3 is built from 15 residues. In nucleotides, the CDR3 is TGTGCCAGCTCACCACAGGCCAGCCGGGGAAACATTCAGTACTTC. Translating it yields CASSPQASRGNIQYF.

The V gene is TRBV7-3, the J gene TRBJ2-1; 8 bases agree with TRBD2. CDR1 SGHTA and CDR2 FQGTGA come from the germline V gene. The CDR3 is 16 residues long. The V segment lost 5 bases and the J segment 5 bases; nucleotides outside the gene matches: 11. CDR3 DNA sequence: TGTGCCAGCAGCGCCACCCTAACTAGCGGCCACAATGAGCAGTTCTTC. Its protein product is CASSATLTSGHNEQFF. The entire variable domain, with the rest obtained from reference TRBV7-3 and TRBJ2-1, is as follows: GAGVSQTPSNKVTEKGKYVELRCDPISGHTALYWYRQSLGQGPEFLIYFQGTGAADDSGLPNDRFFAVRPEGSVSTLKIQRTERGDSAVYLCASSATLTSGHNEQFFGPGTRLTVL.

The rearrangement uses TRBV13 and TRBJ2-2, with unresolved D. CDR1 is PRHDT and CDR2 is FYEKMQ in the germline V gene (reference sequence). This CDR3 is 12 amino acids long. V was shortened by 0 bases and J by 7 bases, with 3 bases between the two germline ends. The CDR3 coding sequence is TGTGCCAGCAGCTTAGGCCTCGGGGAGCTGTTTTTT. This codes for CASSLGLGELFF. Full variable domain (rest looked up from reference TRBV13 and TRBJ2-2): AAGVIQSPRHLIKEKRETATLKCYPIPRHDTVYWYQQGPGQDPQFLISFYEKMQSDKGSIPDRFSAQQFSDYHSELNMSSLELGDSALYFCASSLGLGELFFGEGSRLTVL.

This clonotype came up once. The rearrangement uses TRBV12-3 or TRBV12-4 and TRBJ2-7; 14 nucleotides match TRBD2. CDR3 length: 16 amino acids. V shed 5 bases and J 4 bases; nucleotides not matched to a gene: 7. The chain's CDR3 is CASSAPGTSGSYEQYF. DNA of the CDR3: TGTGCCAGCAGTGCGCCTGGGACTAGCGGGAGTTACGAGCAGTACTTC.

The chain is built from TRBV12-5 and TRBJ1-2; 7 bases match TRBD1. This CDR3 region has 17 residues. CDR1 is LGHNT, CDR2 FRNRAP, per germline. V trimming: 3 bases; J trimming: 0 bases; junction bases outside the gene matches: 10. CDR3 nucleotides: TGTGCTAGTGGTTTCGAGGGACAGTCCTTTGCTAACTATGGCTACACCTTC. Translated: CASGFEGQSFANYGYTF. The full variable domain, in which reference TRBV12-5 and TRBJ1-2 provide the parts outside the CDR3, is DARVTQTPRHKVTEMGQEVTMRCQPILGHNTVFWYRQTMMQGLELLAYFRNRAPLDDSGMPKDRFSAEMPDATLATLKIQPSEPRDSAVYFCASGFEGQSFANYGYTFGSGTRLTVV.

V gene TRBV29-1 combines with J gene TRBJ2-7; the D gene is possibly TRBD2 (6 bases). This CDR3 contains 13 residues. Germline CDR1 SQVTM, CDR2 ANQGSEA. Trimming took 6 bases from V and 0 from J, leaving 12 bases between them. The CDR3 loop is CSVAGRSSYEQYF. The CDR3 DNA is TGCAGCGTAGCGGGCCGGAGCTCCTACGAGCAGTACTTC.

This chain connects TRBV7-3 to TRBJ1-1; no clear D gene. The CDR3 runs to 13 residues. In germline, CDR1 is SGHTA, CDR2 FQGTGA. Trimming stripped 2 bases from V and 1 base from J, with 5 bases between. The CDR3 region has the DNA TGTGCCAGCAGCTTAGGCTCGAACACTGAAGCTTTCTTT. It is translated as CASSLGSNTEAFF.